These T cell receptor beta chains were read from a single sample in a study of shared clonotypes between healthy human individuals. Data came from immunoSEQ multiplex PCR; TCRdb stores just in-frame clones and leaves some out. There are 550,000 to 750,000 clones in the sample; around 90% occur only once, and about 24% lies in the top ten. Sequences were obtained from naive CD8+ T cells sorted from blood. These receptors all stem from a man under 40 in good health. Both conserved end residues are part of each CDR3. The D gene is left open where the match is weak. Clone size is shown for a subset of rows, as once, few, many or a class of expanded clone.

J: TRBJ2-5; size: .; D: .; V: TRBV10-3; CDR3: CAISADLLETQYF; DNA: TGTGCCATCAGCGCGGACCTCCTGGAGACCCAGTACTTC
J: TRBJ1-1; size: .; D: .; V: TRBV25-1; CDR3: CASSAFVQNTEAFF; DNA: TGTGCCAGCAGTGCTTTTGTTCAGAACACTGAAGCTTTCTTT
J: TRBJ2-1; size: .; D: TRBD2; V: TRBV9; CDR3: CASSLGSGRAKDEQFF; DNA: TGTGCCAGCAGCTTAGGTAGCGGGAGGGCCAAGGATGAGCAGTTCTTC
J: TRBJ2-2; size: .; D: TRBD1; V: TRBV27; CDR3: CASSRDRNTGELFF; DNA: TGTGCCAGCAGCCGGGACAGAAACACCGGGGAGCTGTTTTTT
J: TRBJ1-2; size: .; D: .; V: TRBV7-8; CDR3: CASSLAREGVEYGYTF; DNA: TGTGCCAGCAGCTTAGCGAGGGAGGGGGTTGAATATGGCTACACCTTC
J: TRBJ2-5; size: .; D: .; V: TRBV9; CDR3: CASSVGPRWGETQYF; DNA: TGTGCCAGCAGCGTAGGACCCAGATGGGGAGAGACCCAGTACTTC
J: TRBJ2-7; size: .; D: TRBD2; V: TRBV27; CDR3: CASSLFGSGRLNRYEQYF; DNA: TGTGCCAGCAGTTTATTTGGTAGCGGGAGGCTCAACCGCTACGAGCAGTACTTC
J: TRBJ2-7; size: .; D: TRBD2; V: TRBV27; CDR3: CASSFKAGLYEQYF; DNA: TGTGCCAGCAGTTTTAAAGCGGGACTCTACGAGCAGTACTTC
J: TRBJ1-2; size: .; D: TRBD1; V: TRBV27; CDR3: CASSSGQGGLHGYTF; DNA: TGTGCCAGCAGTTCGGGACAGGGAGGACTCCACGGCTACACCTTC
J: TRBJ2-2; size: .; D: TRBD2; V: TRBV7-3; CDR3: CASSLFLAGDHDTGELFF; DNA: TGTGCCAGCAGCTTATTCCTAGCGGGAGACCATGACACCGGGGAGCTGTTTTTT
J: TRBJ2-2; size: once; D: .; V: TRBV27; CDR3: CASSLLANRELFF; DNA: TGTGCCAGCAGTTTATTGGCGAACCGGGAGCTGTTTTTT
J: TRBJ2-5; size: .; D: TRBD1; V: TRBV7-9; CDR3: CASSTRDRETQYF; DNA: TGTGCCAGCAGCACCAGGGACAGGGAGACCCAGTACTTC
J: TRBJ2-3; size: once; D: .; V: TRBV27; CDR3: CASSPRTLPTDTQYF; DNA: TGTGCCAGCAGTCCAAGGACTCTACCCACAGATACGCAGTATTTT
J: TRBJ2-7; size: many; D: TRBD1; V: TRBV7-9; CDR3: CASSGQGYEQYF; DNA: TGTGCCAGCAGCGGACAGGGCTACGAGCAGTACTTC
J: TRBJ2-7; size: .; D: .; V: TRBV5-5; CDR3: CASSLSGDEQYF; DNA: TGTGCCAGCAGCTTGTCCGGTGACGAGCAGTACTTC
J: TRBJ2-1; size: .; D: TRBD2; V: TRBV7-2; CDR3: CASSSRRSGTSRGHEQFF; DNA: TGTGCCAGCAGCTCACGACGCTCCGGGACTAGTAGAGGCCATGAGCAGTTCTTC
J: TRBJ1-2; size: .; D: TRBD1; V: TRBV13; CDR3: CASSLGTGGCYGYTF; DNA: TGTGCCAGCAGCTTAGGGACAGGGGGTTGCTATGGCTACACCTTC
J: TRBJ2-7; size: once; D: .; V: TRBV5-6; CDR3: CASSLASRLYEQYF; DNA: TGTGCCAGCAGCTTGGCCAGCCGACTCTACGAGCAGTACTTC
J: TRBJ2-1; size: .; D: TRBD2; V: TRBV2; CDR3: CARKRTSSNEQFF; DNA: TGTGCCCGAAAGAGGACTAGTTCCAATGAGCAGTTCTTC
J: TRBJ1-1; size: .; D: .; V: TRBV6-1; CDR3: CASRSGLTEAFF; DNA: TGTGCCAGCAGATCAGGGTTGACTGAAGCTTTCTTT
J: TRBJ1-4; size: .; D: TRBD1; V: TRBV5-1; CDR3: CASSSLGQGNEKLFF; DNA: TGCGCCAGCAGCTCCTTAGGACAGGGAAACGAAAAACTGTTTTTT
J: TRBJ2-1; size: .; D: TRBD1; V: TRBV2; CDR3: CARTGVRYNEQFF; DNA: TGTGCCAGGACAGGGGTTCGATACAATGAGCAGTTCTTC
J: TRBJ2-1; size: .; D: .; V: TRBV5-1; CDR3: CASTLGEAYNEQFF; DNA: TGCGCCAGCACCCTGGGAGAGGCTTACAATGAGCAGTTCTTC
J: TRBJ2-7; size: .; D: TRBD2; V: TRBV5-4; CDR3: CASSWNSGRGHEQYF; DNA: TGTGCCAGCAGCTGGAATAGCGGGAGGGGCCACGAGCAGTACTTC
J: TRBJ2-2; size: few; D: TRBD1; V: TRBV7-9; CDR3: CASSSLTGLVGELFF; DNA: TGTGCCAGCAGCTCCCTGACAGGGTTAGTCGGGGAGCTGTTTTTT
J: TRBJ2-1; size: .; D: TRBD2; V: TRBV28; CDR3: CASSPPGLAFEQFF; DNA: TGTGCCAGCAGTCCTCCGGGACTAGCCTTTGAGCAGTTCTTC
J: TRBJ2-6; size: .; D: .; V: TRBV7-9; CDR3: CASSLEEVAPLSGANVLTF; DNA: TGTGCCAGCAGCTTAGAAGAAGTGGCCCCTCTCTCTGGGGCCAACGTCCTGACTTTC
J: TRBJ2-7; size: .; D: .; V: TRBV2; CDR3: CASSDWGPLSSYEQYF; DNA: TGTGCCAGCAGTGATTGGGGCCCCTTGAGTTCCTACGAGCAGTACTTC
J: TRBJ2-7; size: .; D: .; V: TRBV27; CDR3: CASSFRGFEQYF; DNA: TGTGCCAGCAGTTTTAGGGGGTTCGAGCAGTACTTC
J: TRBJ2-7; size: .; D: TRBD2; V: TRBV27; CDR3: CASSLAQVREFNEQYF; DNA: TGTGCCAGCAGTTTGGCTCAGGTGCGGGAGTTCAACGAGCAGTACTTC
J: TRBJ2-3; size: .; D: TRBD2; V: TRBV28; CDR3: CASSKGLAGAHTQYF; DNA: TGTGCCAGCTCCAAGGGACTAGCGGGAGCCCATACGCAGTATTTT
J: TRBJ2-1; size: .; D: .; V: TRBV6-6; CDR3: CASALGGGPYNEQFF; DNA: TGTGCCAGCGCTCTGGGAGGTGGGCCCTACAATGAGCAGTTCTTC
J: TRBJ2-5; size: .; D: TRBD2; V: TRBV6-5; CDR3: CASSRGLEEETQYF; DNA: TGTGCCAGCAGCCGGGGACTAGAGGAAGAGACCCAGTACTTC
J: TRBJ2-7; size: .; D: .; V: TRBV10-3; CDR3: CAIRTDSYEQYF; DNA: TGTGCCATTAGGACTGACTCCTACGAGCAGTACTTC
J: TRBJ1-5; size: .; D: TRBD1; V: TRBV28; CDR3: CASSLWRTGIGQPQHF; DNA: TGTGCCAGCAGTTTATGGAGGACAGGGATCGGGCAGCCCCAGCATTTT
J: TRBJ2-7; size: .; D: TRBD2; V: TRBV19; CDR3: CASSQRLASSYEQYF; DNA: TGTGCCAGTAGTCAACGACTAGCGAGCTCCTACGAGCAGTACTTC
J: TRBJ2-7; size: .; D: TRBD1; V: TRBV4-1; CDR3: CASSQGQGNYEQYF; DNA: TGCGCCAGCAGCCAAGGACAGGGGAACTACGAGCAGTACTTC
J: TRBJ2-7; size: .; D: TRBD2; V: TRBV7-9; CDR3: CASSLEGLAGGTYEQYF; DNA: TGTGCCAGCAGCTTAGAGGGACTAGCGGGAGGAACGTACGAGCAGTACTTC
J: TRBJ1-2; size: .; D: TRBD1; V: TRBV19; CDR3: CASSRGHVWQGESGYTF; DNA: TGTGCCAGTAGTAGGGGGCATGTCTGGCAGGGGGAAAGTGGCTACACCTTC
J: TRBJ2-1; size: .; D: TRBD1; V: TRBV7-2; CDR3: CASSLGQGWDEQFF; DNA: TGTGCCAGCAGCTTGGGACAGGGTTGGGATGAGCAGTTCTTC
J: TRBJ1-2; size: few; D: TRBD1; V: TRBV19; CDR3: CASSMIDRGDYGYTF; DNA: TGTGCCAGTAGTATGATCGACAGGGGCGACTATGGCTACACCTTC
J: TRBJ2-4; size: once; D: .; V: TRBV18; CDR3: CASSFNQRTAGAKNIQYF; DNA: TGTGCCAGCTCATTTAATCAAAGGACCGCCGGGGCCAAAAACATTCAGTACTTC
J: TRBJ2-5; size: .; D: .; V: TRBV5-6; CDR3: CASSLQETQYF; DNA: TGTGCCAGCAGCCTACAAGAGACCCAGTACTTC
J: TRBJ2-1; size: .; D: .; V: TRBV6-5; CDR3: CASRQNGGPYNEQFF; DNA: TGTGCCAGCAGGCAGAACGGGGGCCCCTACAATGAGCAGTTCTTC